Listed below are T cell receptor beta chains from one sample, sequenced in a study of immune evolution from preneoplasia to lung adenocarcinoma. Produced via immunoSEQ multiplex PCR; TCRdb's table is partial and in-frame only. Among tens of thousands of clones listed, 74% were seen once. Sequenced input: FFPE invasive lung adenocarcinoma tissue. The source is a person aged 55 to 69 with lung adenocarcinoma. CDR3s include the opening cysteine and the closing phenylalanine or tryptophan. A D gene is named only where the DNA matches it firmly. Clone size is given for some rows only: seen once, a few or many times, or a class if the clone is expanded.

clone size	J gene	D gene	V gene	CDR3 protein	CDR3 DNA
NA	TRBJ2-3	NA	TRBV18	CASSPGRSTDTQYF	TGTGCCAGCTCACCAGGGCGTAGCACAGATACGCAGTATTTT
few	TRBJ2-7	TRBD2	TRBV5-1	CASSLDASGSLGSYEQYF	TGCGCCAGCAGCTTGGACGCTAGCGGGAGTTTAGGCTCCTACGAGCAGTACTTC
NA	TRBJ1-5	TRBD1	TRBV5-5	CASSQGGSNQPQHF	TGTGCCAGCAGCCAGGGGGGAAGCAATCAGCCCCAGCATTTT
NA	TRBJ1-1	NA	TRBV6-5	CASSYSGGRTEAFF	TGTGCCAGCAGTTACTCGGGGGGAAGAACTGAAGCTTTCTTT
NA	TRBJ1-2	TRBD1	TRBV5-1	CASSQGTGDYGYTF	TGCGCCAGCAGCCAGGGGACAGGGGACTATGGCTACACCTTC
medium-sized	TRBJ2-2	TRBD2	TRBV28	CASSLGTIETGELFF	TGTGCCAGCAGTTTAGGGACTATAGAAACCGGGGAGCTGTTTTTT
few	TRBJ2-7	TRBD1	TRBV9	CASSGGDRGNYEQYF	TGTGCCAGCAGCGGAGGGGACAGGGGGAACTACGAGCAGTACTTC
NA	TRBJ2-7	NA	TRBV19	CASSIWVGAGEQYF	TGTGCCAGTAGTATTTGGGTTGGGGCCGGCGAGCAGTACTTC
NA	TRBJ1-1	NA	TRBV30	CAWSVGVRGLNTEAFF	TGTGCCTGGAGTGTGGGGGTTCGGGGCTTGAACACTGAAGCTTTCTTT
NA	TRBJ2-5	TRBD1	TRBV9	CASSTTGGPETQYF	TGTGCCAGCAGCACAACAGGGGGCCCGGAGACCCAGTACTTC
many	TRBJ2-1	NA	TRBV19	CATLPRRAYSSYNEQFF	TGTGCCACCCTACCCCGGCGGGCCTATAGCTCCTACAATGAGCAGTTCTTC